What follows are 9 T cell receptor beta chains derived from one specimen sequenced in a study of blood T cell repertoires in COVID-19. The method was immunoSEQ multiplex PCR; TCRdb's version includes in-frame clones alone and lacks a portion of them. The data show some 110,000 clones, with approximately 90% seen just once and around 2.2% held by the top ten. The material sequenced was peripheral blood. These receptors all stem from a man aged 45 to 65 with COVID-19, enrolled during active disease.

This clone appeared a single time. V and J are TRBV13 and TRBJ2-7; TRBD1 matches at 9 bases. This CDR3 contains 14 residues. The germline V gene encodes CDR1 PRHDT and CDR2 FYEKMQ (reference sequence). V was pared by 5 bases and J by 2 bases, with 4 bases of the junction left unmatched. The CDR3 DNA is TGTGCCAGCAGCACTCGACAGGGGGCCTACGAGCAGTACTTC. Translated, it gives CASSTRQGAYEQYF.

The gene calls are TRBV9 and TRBJ2-1; 10 nucleotides match TRBD2. This CDR3 contains 17 residues. V shed 2 bases and J 0 bases; nucleotides not matched to a gene: 5. CDR1 is SGDLS and CDR2 is YYNGEE in the germline V gene. CDR3 sequence (DNA): TGTGCCAGCAGCGTTGGAACTAGCGGGATCTCCTACAATGAGCAGTTCTTC. Translating it yields CASSVGTSGISYNEQFF.

The J gene is TRBJ2-2, the V gene TRBV6-1; possible D gene TRBD1, 6 bases. This CDR3 region has 17 residues. Germline CDR1 reads MNHNS; CDR2 reads SASEGT. Trimming left V 2 bases short and J 2 bases short, with 15 bases between. The DNA for the CDR3 is TGTGCCAGCAGTGAAATTCGAGGGGGAATCAACACCGGGGAGCTGTTTTTT. Its protein is CASSEIRGGINTGELFF.

The chain recombines TRBV4-1 with TRBJ2-3; the D gene is possibly TRBD2 (6 bases). The V gene's germline CDR1 is MGHRA and CDR2 YSYEKL. V lost 4 bases and J lost 3, with 14 bases in between. This CDR3 has 15 amino acids. CDR3 loop: CASSLGTAGTDTQYF. DNA of the CDR3: TGCGCCAGCAGCCTAGGGACTGCGGGGACAGATACGCAGTATTTT.

The chain is built from TRBV3-1 (or the pseudogene TRBV3-2) and TRBJ2-7; TRBD1 matches 8 bases. The CDR3 sequence is 14 residues long. CDR1 and CDR2 from the germline V gene are LGHDT and YNNKEL (reference sequence). Germline trimming cut 4 bases from V and 4 bases from J; bases unmatched to any gene: 6. CDR3 in amino acids: CASSPGQDQYEQYF. CDR3 in DNA: TGTGCCAGCAGCCCGGGACAGGACCAGTACGAGCAGTACTTC.

The J gene is TRBJ2-1, the V gene TRBV2; 7 bases match TRBD1. Germline V CDR1 and CDR2: SNHLY, FYNNEI. V dropped 4 bases and J dropped 4; count of bases not matched to a gene: 7. The length of the CDR3 is 15 residues. The CDR3 nucleotides read TGTGCCAGCAGTGGTGACAGGGCCATATACAATGAGCAGTTCTTC. Residues: CASSGDRAIYNEQFF.

This sequence joins TRBV10-3 and TRBJ2-6; weak D call: TRBD2 (5 bases). CDR3 length: 15 residues. The V end was cut by 8 bases, the J end by 2 bases, with 13 bases between. From germline, CDR1 is ENHRY and CDR2 SYGVKD. The CDR3 loop is CAIHSDPAGANVLTF. The CDR3 bases are TGTGCCATCCATAGCGATCCTGCTGGGGCCAACGTCCTGACTTTC.

The chain couples TRBV18 to TRBJ2-3, with TRBD2 matching 9 bases. The CDR3 length is 15 residues. CDR1 and CDR2 (germline): KGHSH, LQKENI. V lost 3 bases, J lost 3 bases, and 4 bases stayed unmatched. CDR3 amino acids: CASSPSGSGTDTQYF. The CDR3 coding sequence is TGTGCCAGCTCACCTAGCGGGAGTGGGACAGATACGCAGTATTTT.

The chain has TRBV6-5 and TRBJ2-4; the D gene is possibly TRBD2 (5 bases). The CDR3 consists of 11 residues. Trimming removed 10 bases from V and 3 bases from J, with 7 bases in between. Germline V lookup: CDR1 MNHEY, CDR2 SVGAGI. CDR3 nucleotide sequence: TGTGCCATTAGCGACAAAAACATTCAGTACTTC. Its protein product is CAISDKNIQYF.